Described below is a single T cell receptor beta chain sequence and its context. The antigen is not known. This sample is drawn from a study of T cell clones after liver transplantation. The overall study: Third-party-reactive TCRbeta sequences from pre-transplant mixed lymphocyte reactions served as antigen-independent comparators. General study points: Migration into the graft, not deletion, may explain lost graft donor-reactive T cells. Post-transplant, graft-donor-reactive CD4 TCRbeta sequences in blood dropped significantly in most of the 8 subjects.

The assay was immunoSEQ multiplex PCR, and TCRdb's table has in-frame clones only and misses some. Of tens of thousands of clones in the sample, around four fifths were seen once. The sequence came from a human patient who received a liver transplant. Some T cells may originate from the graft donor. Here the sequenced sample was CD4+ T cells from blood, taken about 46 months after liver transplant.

The CDR3 is CASSLDRATEAFF. DNA for the CDR3: TGCGCCAGCAGCCTAGACAGGGCCACTGAAGCTTTCTTT. The chain recombines TRBV4-3 with TRBJ1-1; 7 bases map to TRBD1. The CDR3 length is 13 residues. V lost 4 bases and J lost 4; bases outside the gene matches: 3. In germline, CDR1 is LGHNA, CDR2 YSLEER.